The 14 T cell receptor beta chains presented below share a single source sample, sequenced in a study of T cells after yellow fever vaccination. TCRdb fed the 5' RACE reads into MiXCR, producing one record per CDR3 protein. The repertoire holds about 260,000 distinct CDR3 sequences, 10% to 15% seen once, with 0.4% to 0.55% in the top ten. The input for sequencing was CD4+ T cells sorted from PBMCs, taken 45 days after the yellow fever booster vaccination. Every receptor here comes from a man between 25 and 39 years old who received the YFV17D yellow fever vaccine.

The V gene is TRBV20-1, the J gene TRBJ2-1; 10 positions match TRBD2. This CDR3 spans 15 amino acids. Trimming cost V 0 bases and J 8 bases; bases outside gene matches: 7. Germline lookup yields CDR1 DFQATT and CDR2 SNEGSKA (reference sequence). The CDR3 nucleotides are TGCAGTGCTAGAGATCCGGTTAGCGGGAGGTATGAGCAGTTCTTC. It encodes CSARDPVSGRYEQFF.

This clonotype appeared a few times. J is TRBJ2-2 and V is TRBV11-3; no definite D call. This CDR3 has 13 residues. Trimming removed 4 bases from V and 1 base from J, with 4 bases in between. Germline values: CDR1 SGHNT, CDR2 YENEEA. The CDR3 DNA reads as TGTGCCAGCAGCTGGTGGAACACCGGGGAGCTGTTTTTT. The encoded protein is CASSWWNTGELFF. Full variable domain (rest looked up from reference TRBV11-3 and TRBJ2-2): EAGVVQSPRYKIIEKKQPVAFWCNPISGHNTLYWYLQNLGQGPELLIRYENEEAVDDSQLPKDRFSAERLKGVDSTLKIQPAELGDSAVYLCASSWWNTGELFFGEGSRLTVL.

The sample holds a few counts of this clonotype. This chain connects TRBV5-4 to TRBJ2-5; TRBD1 matches at 10 bases. Germline V lookup: CDR1 SGHNT, CDR2 YYREEE (reference sequence). V was pared by 3 bases and J by 0 bases, with 2 bases of the junction left unmatched. This CDR3 contains 15 residues. The CDR3 sequence: CASSSDRGNQETQYF. The CDR3, as DNA: TGTGCCAGCAGCTCGGACAGGGGGAACCAAGAGACCCAGTACTTC.

This chain uses TRBV5-1 with TRBJ2-2; 8 bases agree with TRBD1. The junction had 15 bases not matched to a gene; V was cut back by 2 bases and J by 6 bases. CDR1 and CDR2 (germline): SGHRS, YFSETQ. The CDR3 runs 18 residues. CDR3 amino acids: CASSLRPRQGSGAGELFF. The CDR3 nucleotides read TGCGCCAGCAGCTTAAGACCACGACAGGGGTCAGGTGCCGGGGAGCTGTTTTTT.

This chain connects TRBV5-6 to TRBJ2-7, with TRBD2 as a possible D gene (5 bases). Per germline, CDR1 SGHDT and CDR2 YYEEEE. The CDR3 totals 16 residues. Trimming left V 0 bases short and J 6 bases short, with 19 bases between. The CDR3 nucleotides are TGTGCCAGCAGCTTGGGCGCGGGCCGCCCTTTACTCGAGCAGTACTTC. Translated: CASSLGAGRPLLEQYF.

The gene calls are TRBV20-1 and TRBJ2-3; 9 bases match TRBD2. The CDR3 sequence is 16 residues long. V was clipped by 3 bases and J by 2 bases; unmatched bases: 9. The V gene's germline CDR1 is DFQATT and CDR2 SNEGSKA (reference sequence). The CDR3 DNA sequence: TGCAGTGCTAGGCGGTCTAGCGGGATATCCACAGATACGCAGTATTTT. Translation gives CSARRSSGISTDTQYF.

Only a few counts were recorded for this clonotype. J is TRBJ2-1 and V is TRBV12-3 or TRBV12-4, with unresolved D. The CDR3 sequence is 15 residues long. V dropped 7 bases and J dropped 6 bases, with 19 bases sitting between them. The CDR3 here is CASTPTGRYINEQFF. CDR3 nucleotide sequence: TGTGCCAGCACTCCCACCGGCCGCTACATCAATGAGCAGTTCTTC.

This clonotype appeared a few times. The V gene is TRBV5-1, the J gene TRBJ2-2; 7 nucleotides line up with TRBD1. With 4 bases clipped from V and 3 bases from J, the junction kept 9 bases outside the gene matches. Germline V CDR1 and CDR2: SGHRS, YFSETQ. The CDR3 extends over 16 amino acids. CDR3 sequence (DNA): TGCGCCAGCAGCGGGCTTTTCAGGGGGTACACCGGGGAGCTGTTTTTT. It is translated as CASSGLFRGYTGELFF. The variable domain in full, completed from reference TRBV5-1 and TRBJ2-2, reads KAGVTQTPRYLIKTRGQQVTLSCSPISGHRSVSWYQQTPGQGLQFLFEYFSETQRNKGNFPGRFSGRQFSNSRSEMNVSTLELGDSALYLCASSGLFRGYTGELFFGEGSRLTVL.

The J gene is TRBJ1-3, the V gene TRBV20-1; D is uncertain. V lost 1 base and J 0 bases, leaving 4 bases between the germline ends. The V gene's germline CDR1 is DFQATT and CDR2 SNEGSKA (reference sequence). This CDR3 region has 13 residues. The CDR3 reads CSARGISGNTIYF. The CDR3 DNA sequence: TGCAGTGCTAGAGGAATCTCTGGAAACACCATATATTTT.

This clonotype was found a few times. The chain carries TRBV5-1 and TRBJ1-1, with D tentatively TRBD1 (6 bases). Trimming left V 4 bases short and J 5 bases short, with 15 bases between. CDR3 length: 14 amino acids. Germline CDR1 SGHRS, CDR2 YFSETQ. CDR3 nucleotide sequence: TGCGCCAGCAGCCGCCTTCAGGGGACGACTGAAGCTTTCTTT. It specifies CASSRLQGTTEAFF.

This clonotype has just a few counts. The chain recombines TRBV11-2 with TRBJ2-3; 11 bases fit TRBD2. The CDR3 consists of 20 residues. Germline-derived CDR1 and CDR2 are SGHAT and FQNNGV. The V segment lost 4 bases and the J segment 2 bases; nucleotides outside the gene matches: 17. CDR3 bases: TGTGCCAGCAGCTCTTCAGTACGTGTGGGACTAGCGGAGCACACAGATACGCAGTATTTT. The encoded protein is CASSSSVRVGLAEHTDTQYF.

This clonotype was recorded a few times. The V gene is TRBV12-3 or TRBV12-4, the J gene TRBJ2-1; 10 nucleotides agree with TRBD2. This CDR3 has 15 residues. J was trimmed by 7 bases and V by 6 bases; bases with no gene match: 9. Here the CDR3 reads CASRSPGLALNEQFF. Here the CDR3 DNA reads TGTGCCAGCAGGTCCCCGGGACTAGCGTTAAATGAGCAGTTCTTC.

The chain recombines TRBV24-1 with TRBJ2-1; D might be TRBD1 or TRBD2, each matching 5 bases. The germline V gene has CDR1 KGHDR and CDR2 SFDVKD. The CDR3 runs to 14 residues. With 5 bases removed from V and 0 bases from J, the gap between germline ends came to 7 bases. CDR3 DNA sequence: TGTGCCACCAGTGGGGGGAGCTCCTACAATGAGCAGTTCTTC. Translated: CATSGGSSYNEQFF.

This clonotype turned up a few times. The CDR3 region is CASARRNTDTQYF. The DNA for the CDR3 is TGTGCCAGCGCGCGGCGGAACACAGATACGCAGTATTTT. The rearrangement joins TRBV2 to TRBJ2-3, with D uncertain. This CDR3 region has 13 residues. Germline V gene lookup returns CDR1 SNHLY and CDR2 FYNNEI. Trimming shortened V by 8 bases and J by 2 bases, and 11 bases separated the two germline ends.